This TCR beta chain emerged from a study of CD8 T cells in Susac syndrome. About 0.45 to 1 ug RNA was reverse transcribed with random hexamers. MiXCR, run by TCRdb on the immunoSEQ multiplex PCR reads, gives a single entry per CDR3 protein. The data show about 150,000 distinct CDR3 sequences, with nearly 97% seen just once and 0.15% held by the top ten. The CDR3 consists of 16 residues. Losses at the gene ends were 4 bases for V and 5 bases for J; bases not matched to a gene: 8. This clonotype originated in a human donor with multiple sclerosis. Material for sequencing was CD8+ T cells from PBMCs. V usage is TRBV12-3 or TRBV12-4 and J usage is TRBJ2-3, with 11 bases fitting TRBD2. The CDR3 loop reads CASSSFPTSGGDTQYF. Written as DNA, the CDR3 is TGTGCCAGCAGTTCCTTCCCTACTAGCGGGGGAGATACGCAGTATTTT.